These 24 T cell receptor beta chains came from one sample sequenced in a study of shared clonotypes between healthy human individuals. The repertoire was sequenced with immunoSEQ multiplex PCR; TCRdb's copy has only in-frame clones and lacks some. The sample lists over a million clones, 98% to 99% seen once, with approximately 0.4% in the top ten. The source material was naive CD4+ T cells sorted from blood. The subset denotes: CD45RA+ positively selected. These receptors all come from a man aged 25-40 years in good health.

The chain joins TRBV5-1 to TRBJ1-1; D might be TRBD1 (5 bases). Germline V gives CDR1 SGHRS, CDR2 YFSETQ. This CDR3 has 14 amino acids. Trimming removed 2 bases at V and 5 bases at J, with 13 bases between. The CDR3 loop is CASSFRQGWTEAFF. CDR3 nucleotide sequence: TGCGCCAGCAGCTTTCGTCAGGGTTGGACTGAAGCTTTCTTT. The full variable domain, in which reference TRBV5-1 and TRBJ1-1 provide the parts outside the CDR3, is KAGVTQTPRYLIKTRGQQVTLSCSPISGHRSVSWYQQTPGQGLQFLFEYFSETQRNKGNFPGRFSGRQFSNSRSEMNVSTLELGDSALYLCASSFRQGWTEAFFGQGTRLTVV.

V usage is TRBV5-1 and J usage is TRBJ2-7; TRBD1 aligns across 7 bases. The V gene's germline CDR1 is SGHRS and CDR2 YFSETQ. CDR3 length equals 13 residues. V was pared by 4 bases and J by 5 bases, with 6 bases of the junction left unmatched. DNA for the CDR3: TGCGCCAGCAGCCAACGACAGGGCCACGAGCAGTACTTC. As protein: CASSQRQGHEQYF.

CDR3 sequence: CASSYLGLAPGEQFF. Written as DNA, the CDR3 is TGTGCCAGCAGCTATCTAGGACTAGCTCCCGGTGAGCAGTTCTTC. The genes are TRBV11-2 and TRBJ2-1, with 8 positions matching TRBD2. CDR3 size: 15 residues. Per germline, CDR1 SGHAT and CDR2 FQNNGV. The V gene end was trimmed by 4 bases and the J gene end by 9 bases; junction bases not matched to a gene: 11.

This clone was counted once. The chain uses TRBV5-4 and TRBJ1-5, with 8 bases fitting TRBD1. Losses at the gene ends were 2 bases for V and 2 bases for J; bases not matched to a gene: 6. This CDR3 has 16 residues. The germline CDR1 and CDR2 sequences are SGHNT and YYREEE (reference sequence). The CDR3 loop is CASSFNPGQGNQPQHF. The CDR3 region has the DNA TGTGCCAGCAGCTTCAATCCGGGACAGGGCAATCAGCCCCAGCATTTT.

The chain combines TRBV15 with TRBJ2-1; 7 bases agree with TRBD2. CDR3 length: 17 residues. Per germline, CDR1 LNHNV and CDR2 YYDKDF (reference sequence). Trimming cost V 3 bases and J 8 bases; bases outside gene matches: 16. In nucleotides, the CDR3 is TGTGCCACCAGCAGTGTCGTCCGCGGGAGCCTCCTCGATGAGCAGTTCTTC. This encodes CATSSVVRGSLLDEQFF.

The chain couples TRBV19 to TRBJ1-4; no clear D gene. Looked up from germline, CDR1 is LNHDA and CDR2 is SQIVND (reference sequence). Trimming removed 6 bases at V and 11 bases at J, with 16 bases between. There are 13 residues in the CDR3. The CDR3 loop is CASRGSLFWKLFF. The CDR3 coding sequence is TGTGCCAGTAGAGGATCACTCTTCTGGAAACTGTTTTTT.

V and J are TRBV29-1 and TRBJ2-1; 7 bases map to TRBD2. After removal of 4 bases from V and 6 bases from J, the junction contained 9 bases not matched to a gene. The CDR3 has 14 amino acids. CDR1 SQVTM and CDR2 ANQGSEA come from the germline V gene. The DNA of the CDR3 is TGCAGCGTTGTAGGGCGGGAGAGACTCAATGAGCAGTTCTTC. Protein sequence: CSVVGRERLNEQFF.

The gene calls are TRBV27 and TRBJ1-1; D remains unclear. V was cut by 4 bases and J by 1 base, with 7 bases left in between. In germline, CDR1 is MNHEY, CDR2 SMNVEV (reference sequence). There are 13 residues in the CDR3. The CDR3 sequence is CASSWTENTEAFF. The CDR3 DNA reads as TGTGCCAGCAGTTGGACGGAGAACACTGAAGCTTTCTTT.

The rearrangement joins TRBV30 to TRBJ1-3, with 11 nucleotides matching TRBD1. V was clipped by 2 bases and J by 3 bases; unmatched bases: 9. Germline CDR1 is GTSNPN and CDR2 is SVGIG (reference sequence). This CDR3 contains 17 residues. The CDR3, as DNA: TGTGCCTGGAGTAACGAGAGGACAGGGGGCTTTGGAAACACCATATATTTT. Its protein product is CAWSNERTGGFGNTIYF.

The chain carries TRBV5-4 and TRBJ1-2; D call uncertain. The CDR3 runs 15 residues. Looked up from germline, CDR1 is SGHNT and CDR2 is YYREEE (reference sequence). With 0 bases removed from V and 8 bases from J, the gap between germline ends came to 17 bases. The CDR3 nucleotides are TGTGCCAGCAGCTTGGGTCCAGAATCTATCGGAGGCTACACCTTC. The encoded protein is CASSLGPESIGGYTF.

The chain has TRBV4-1 and TRBJ2-1; 7 nucleotides agree with TRBD2. V dropped 2 bases and J dropped 2; count of bases not matched to a gene: 3. The CDR3 covers 15 residues. Per germline, CDR1 MGHRA and CDR2 YSYEKL. The CDR3 loop reads CASSQTGGTYNEQFF. The CDR3 coding sequence is TGCGCCAGCAGCCAAACGGGAGGAACCTACAATGAGCAGTTCTTC.

V gene TRBV2 combines with J gene TRBJ1-2; D unresolved. The CDR3 runs to 14 residues. The germline V gene has CDR1 SNHLY and CDR2 FYNNEI. V was trimmed by 2 bases and J by 4 bases, leaving 11 bases between them. The CDR3 nucleotides are TGTGCCAGCAGTGAAAATGGTGTCAGCTATGGCTACACCTTC. It encodes CASSENGVSYGYTF.

This chain joins TRBV9 and TRBJ2-3, with 12 positions matching TRBD2. Germline CDR1 is SGDLS and CDR2 is YYNGEE. After removal of 4 bases from V and 4 bases from J, the junction contained 7 bases not matched to a gene. The CDR3 consists of 16 residues. CDR3 sequence reads: CASSLRLAGVSDTQYF. CDR3 DNA sequence: TGTGCCAGCAGCCTTAGACTAGCGGGAGTCTCAGATACGCAGTATTTT. Complete variable domain (other parts from reference TRBV9 and TRBJ2-3): DSGVTQTPKHLITATGQRVTLRCSPRSGDLSVYWYQQSLDQGLQFLIQYYNGEERAKGNILERFSAQQFPDLHSELNLSSLELGDSALYFCASSLRLAGVSDTQYFGPGTRLTVL.

The V gene is TRBV7-6, the J gene TRBJ2-7, with a weak D call TRBD2 (5 bases). Germline-derived CDR1 and CDR2 are SGHVS and FNYEAQ. The CDR3 runs to 15 residues. Trimming removed 5 bases at V and 7 bases at J, with 21 bases between. The CDR3 DNA follows: TGTGCCAGCAGCCGAGCTAGCCTGGGTCTAAATGAGCAGTACTTC. As protein: CASSRASLGLNEQYF.

The rearrangement joins TRBV7-3 to TRBJ2-7, with TRBD1 identical over 9 bases. V shed 0 bases, J shed 6 bases, and the junction held 6 bases outside the gene matches. In germline, CDR1 is SGHTA, CDR2 FQGTGA. The length of the CDR3 is 15 residues. The CDR3 is CASSLTGDREFEQYF. The CDR3 nucleotides are TGTGCCAGCAGCTTAACGGGGGACAGGGAATTCGAGCAGTACTTC.

This sequence joins TRBV6-5 and TRBJ2-1; 10 bases are shared with TRBD1. Germline CDR1 is MNHEY and CDR2 is SVGAGI. This CDR3 is 16 amino acids long. The V and J ends lost 0 bases and 2 bases, in that order; junction bases with no gene match: 1. For the CDR3, the DNA is TGTGCCAGCAGTTACTCCGGGACAGGGGCCTACAATGAGCAGTTCTTC. It is translated as CASSYSGTGAYNEQFF.

V and J are TRBV5-1 and TRBJ2-5; no clear D. This CDR3 region has 14 residues. The V gene's germline CDR1 is SGHRS and CDR2 YFSETQ. V was clipped by 0 bases and J by 5 bases, with 11 bases between them. CDR3: CASSLGQSGETQYF. CDR3 nucleotide sequence: TGCGCCAGCAGCTTGGGGCAGAGTGGGGAGACCCAGTACTTC.

The chain carries TRBV5-4 and TRBJ2-3; D gene unclear. Germline V CDR1 and CDR2: SGHNT, YYREEE (reference sequence). The CDR3 spans 14 residues. V lost 3 bases, J lost 2 bases, and 10 bases lay in between. DNA for the CDR3: TGTGCCAGCAGCTCAAGCGTCGACACAGATACGCAGTATTTT. Its translation: CASSSSVDTDTQYF.

This sequence joins TRBV21-1 and TRBJ2-7. TRBV21-1 is deemed a pseudogene. CDR3 size: 18 residues. CDR3 residues: CASSNKKGRTSNLYEQYF. The CDR3, as DNA: TGTGCCAGCAGCAACAAAAAAGGCAGGACCTCAAATCTCTACGAGCAGTACTTC.

V gene TRBV4-1 combines with J gene TRBJ2-2, with no clear D. Per germline, CDR1 MGHRA and CDR2 YSYEKL. The V and J ends lost 0 bases and 8 bases respectively, with 13 bases between them. The CDR3 has 15 residues. CDR3 amino acids: CASSQDNDGIGELFF. The CDR3 DNA reads as TGCGCCAGCAGCCAAGATAATGACGGAATTGGGGAGCTGTTTTTT.

The chain uses TRBV9 and TRBJ2-1; 9 bases are shared with TRBD2. V was pared by 0 bases and J by 3 bases, with 7 bases of the junction left unmatched. CDR1 and CDR2 from the germline V gene are SGDLS and YYNGEE. CDR3 length: 17 residues. This chain's CDR3 is CASSVGGLAGIYNEQFF. CDR3 in DNA: TGTGCCAGCAGCGTAGGGGGACTAGCTGGGATCTACAATGAGCAGTTCTTC.

The chain is built from TRBV9 and TRBJ1-5, with TRBD1 matching over 11 bases. V lost 0 bases and J lost 7; bases outside the gene matches: 3. Germline-derived CDR1 and CDR2 are SGDLS and YYNGEE. This CDR3 has 15 residues. The CDR3 DNA reads TGTGCCAGCAGCGTAGATGGGACAGGGGGGCAGCCCCAGCATTTT. It encodes CASSVDGTGGQPQHF.

A single count supports this clone. The rearrangement links TRBV10-3 to TRBJ1-3; perhaps TRBD1 as D (5 bases). CDR1 and CDR2 (germline): ENHRY, SYGVKD. There are 16 residues in the CDR3. Trimming removed 3 bases at V and 0 bases at J, with 12 bases between. The CDR3 nucleotides are TGTGCCATCAGTGAATACAGGTCCGACTCTGGAAACACCATATATTTT. Its protein product is CAISEYRSDSGNTIYF.

Of note for this clone: The identical CDR3 is also encoded by other nucleotide sequences in the sample. The rearrangement joins TRBV18 to TRBJ1-3; no reliable D call. CDR1 and CDR2 (germline): KGHSH, LQKENI. The V gene lost 1 base and the J gene lost 1 base, with 8 bases spanning the gap. This CDR3 contains 15 residues. The CDR3 bases are TGTGCCAGCTCACCACTTTCGGGGTCTGGAAACACCATATATTTT. Protein: CASSPLSGSGNTIYF.